This T cell receptor (beta chain) was found in a study of cytomegalovirus exposure and HLA in healthy donors. Overall study findings and caveats: According to the study, 150 to 200 TCR beta chains were cytomegalovirus-associated.

For this clone: Its antigen is undetermined.

Assay: immunoSEQ multiplex PCR; the TCRdb copy retains only in-frame clones and omits some. The table lists 100,000 to 150,000 clones, 85% to 90% of them singletons, with about 1.1% in the top ten. Trimming removed 5 bases from V and 7 bases from J, with 5 bases in between. CDR1 is MNHNS, CDR2 SASEGT, per germline. The CDR3 has 10 amino acids. The chain uses TRBV6-1 and TRBJ1-2; D gene unclear. What was sequenced was PBMCs. This TCR was recovered from a woman in her late teens or twenties in good health and CMV-seronegative. In DNA form, the CDR3 reads TGTGCCAGCAGTCGGGGTGGCTACACCTTC. It codes for CASSRGGYTF.